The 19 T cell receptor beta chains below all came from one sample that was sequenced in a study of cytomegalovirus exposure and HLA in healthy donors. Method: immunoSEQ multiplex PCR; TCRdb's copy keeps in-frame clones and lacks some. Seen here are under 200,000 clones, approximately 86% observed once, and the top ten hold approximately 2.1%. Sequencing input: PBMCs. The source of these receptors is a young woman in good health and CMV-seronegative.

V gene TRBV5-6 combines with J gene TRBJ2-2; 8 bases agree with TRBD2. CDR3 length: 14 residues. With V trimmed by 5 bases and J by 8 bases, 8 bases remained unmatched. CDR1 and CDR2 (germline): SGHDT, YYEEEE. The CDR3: CASRLISGAGELFF. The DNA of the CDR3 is TGTGCCAGCAGGTTAATTAGCGGGGCTGGGGAGCTGTTTTTT.

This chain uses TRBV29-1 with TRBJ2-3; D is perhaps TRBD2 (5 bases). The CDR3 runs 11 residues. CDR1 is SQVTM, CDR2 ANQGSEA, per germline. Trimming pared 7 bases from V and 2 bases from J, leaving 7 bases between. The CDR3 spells CSGRDTDTQYF. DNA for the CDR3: TGCAGCGGACGGGACACAGATACGCAGTATTTT.

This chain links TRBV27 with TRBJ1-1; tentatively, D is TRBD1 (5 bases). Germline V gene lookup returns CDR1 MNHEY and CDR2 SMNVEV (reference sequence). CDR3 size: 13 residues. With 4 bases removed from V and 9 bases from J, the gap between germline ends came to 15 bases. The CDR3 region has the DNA TGTGCCAGCAGTTGGGGCTCGGGTTTAAAAGCTTTCTTT. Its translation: CASSWGSGLKAFF.

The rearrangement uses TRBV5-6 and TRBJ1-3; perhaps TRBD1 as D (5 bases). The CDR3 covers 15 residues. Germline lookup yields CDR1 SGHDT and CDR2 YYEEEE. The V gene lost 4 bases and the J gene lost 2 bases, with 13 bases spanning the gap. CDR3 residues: CASSRRGSAGNTIYF. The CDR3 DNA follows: TGTGCCAGCAGCCGAAGGGGCAGTGCTGGAAACACCATATATTTT.

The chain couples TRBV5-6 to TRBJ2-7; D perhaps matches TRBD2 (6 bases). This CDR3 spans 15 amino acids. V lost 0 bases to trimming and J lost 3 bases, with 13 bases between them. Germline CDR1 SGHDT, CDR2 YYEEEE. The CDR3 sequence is CASSLGVMEGYEQYF. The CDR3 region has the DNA TGTGCCAGCAGCTTGGGGGTAATGGAGGGCTACGAGCAGTACTTC. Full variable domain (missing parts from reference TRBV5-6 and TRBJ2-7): DAGVTQSPTHLIKTRGQQVTLRCSPKSGHDTVSWYQQALGQGPQFIFQYYEEEERQRGNFPDRFSGHQFPNYSSELNVNALLLGDSALYLCASSLGVMEGYEQYFGPGTRLTVT.

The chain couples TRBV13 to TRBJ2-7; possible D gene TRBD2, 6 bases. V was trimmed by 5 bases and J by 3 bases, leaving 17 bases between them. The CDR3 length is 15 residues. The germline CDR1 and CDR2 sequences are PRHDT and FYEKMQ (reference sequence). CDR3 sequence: CASSNAPGAGYEQYF. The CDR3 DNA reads TGTGCCAGCAGCAACGCCCCCGGAGCGGGCTACGAGCAGTACTTC.

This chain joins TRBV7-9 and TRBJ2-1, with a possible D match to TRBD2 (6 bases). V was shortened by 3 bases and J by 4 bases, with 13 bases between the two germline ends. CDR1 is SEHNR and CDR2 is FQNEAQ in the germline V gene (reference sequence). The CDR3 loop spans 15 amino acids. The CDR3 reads CASSLGGTRYNEQFF. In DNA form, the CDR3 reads TGTGCCAGCAGCTTGGGCGGGACCAGGTACAATGAGCAGTTCTTC.

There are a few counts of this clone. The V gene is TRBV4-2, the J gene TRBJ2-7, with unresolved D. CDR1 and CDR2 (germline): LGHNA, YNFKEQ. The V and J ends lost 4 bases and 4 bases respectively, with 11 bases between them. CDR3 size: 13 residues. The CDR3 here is CASSPAKEYEQYF. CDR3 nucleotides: TGTGCCAGCAGCCCCGCGAAGGAGTACGAGCAGTACTTC.

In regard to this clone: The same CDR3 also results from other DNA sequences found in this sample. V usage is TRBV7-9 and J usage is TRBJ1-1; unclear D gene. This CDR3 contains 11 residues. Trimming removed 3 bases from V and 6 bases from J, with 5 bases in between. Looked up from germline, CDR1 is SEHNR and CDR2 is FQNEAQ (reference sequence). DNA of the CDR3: TGTGCCAGCAGCTTCGGAGCTGAAGCTTTCTTT. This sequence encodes CASSFGAEAFF.

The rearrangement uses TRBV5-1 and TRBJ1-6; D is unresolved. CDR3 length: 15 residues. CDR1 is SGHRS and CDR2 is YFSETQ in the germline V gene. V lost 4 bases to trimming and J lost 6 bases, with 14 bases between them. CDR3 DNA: TGCGCCAGCAGCGGCCCCCCGGAGGGTAATTCACCCCTCCACTTT. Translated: CASSGPPEGNSPLHF.

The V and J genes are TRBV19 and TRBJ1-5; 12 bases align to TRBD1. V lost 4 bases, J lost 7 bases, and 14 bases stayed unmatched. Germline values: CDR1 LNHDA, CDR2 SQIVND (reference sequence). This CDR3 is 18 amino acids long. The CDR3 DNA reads TGTGCCAGTAGTAAAGTCCCCCGGGACAGGGGGCTGTTACAGCCCCAGCATTTT. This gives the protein CASSKVPRDRGLLQPQHF.

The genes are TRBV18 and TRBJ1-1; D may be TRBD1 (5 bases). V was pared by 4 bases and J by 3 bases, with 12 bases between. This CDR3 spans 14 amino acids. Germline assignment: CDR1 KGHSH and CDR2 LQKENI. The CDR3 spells CASSRAGRDTEAFF. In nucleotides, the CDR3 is TGTGCCAGCTCACGGGCAGGGAGGGACACTGAAGCTTTCTTT. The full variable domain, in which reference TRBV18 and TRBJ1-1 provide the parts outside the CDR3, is NAGVMQNPRHLVRRRGQEARLRCSPMKGHSHVYWYRQLPEEGLKFMVYLQKENIIDESGMPKERFSAEFPKEGPSILRIQQVVRGDSAAYFCASSRAGRDTEAFFGQGTRLTVV.

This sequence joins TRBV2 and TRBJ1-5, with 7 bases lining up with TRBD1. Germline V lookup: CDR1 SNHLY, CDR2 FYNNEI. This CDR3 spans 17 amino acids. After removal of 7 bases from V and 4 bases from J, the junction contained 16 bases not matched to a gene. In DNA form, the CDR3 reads TGTGCCAGCAAAGTTCCCCAACCGGGACAGTCAAATCAGCCCCAGCATTTT. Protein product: CASKVPQPGQSNQPQHF.

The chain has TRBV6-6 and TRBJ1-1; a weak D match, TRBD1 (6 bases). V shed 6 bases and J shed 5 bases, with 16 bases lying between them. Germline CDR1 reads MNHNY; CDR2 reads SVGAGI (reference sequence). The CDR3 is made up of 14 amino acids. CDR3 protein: CASRSLTGKTEAFF. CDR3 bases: TGTGCCAGCAGGTCCCTTACAGGGAAAACTGAAGCTTTCTTT.

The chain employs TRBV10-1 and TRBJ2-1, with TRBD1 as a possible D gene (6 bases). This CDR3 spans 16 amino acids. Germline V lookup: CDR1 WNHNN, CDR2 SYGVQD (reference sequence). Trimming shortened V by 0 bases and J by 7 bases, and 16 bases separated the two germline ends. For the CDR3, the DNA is TGCGCCAGCAGTGAGTCGGCAGGGGCAAGGGGGAATGAGCAGTTCTTC. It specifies CASSESAGARGNEQFF.

CDR3 sequence: CASSQEGTGGKKLFF. CDR3 DNA: TGCGCCAGCAGCCAAGAAGGGACAGGGGGGAAAAAACTGTTTTTT. The J gene is TRBJ1-4, the V gene TRBV4-1; 11 bases are a match to TRBD1. Germline V gene lookup returns CDR1 MGHRA and CDR2 YSYEKL. V was pared by 0 bases and J by 9 bases, with 3 bases of the junction left unmatched. The CDR3 is 15 residues long.

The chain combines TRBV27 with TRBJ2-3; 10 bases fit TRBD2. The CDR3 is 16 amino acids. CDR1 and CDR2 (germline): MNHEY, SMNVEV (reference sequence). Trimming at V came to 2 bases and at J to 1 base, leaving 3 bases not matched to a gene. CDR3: CASSLRLAGGTDTQYF. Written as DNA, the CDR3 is TGTGCCAGCAGTTTAAGGCTAGCGGGGGGCACAGATACGCAGTATTTT.

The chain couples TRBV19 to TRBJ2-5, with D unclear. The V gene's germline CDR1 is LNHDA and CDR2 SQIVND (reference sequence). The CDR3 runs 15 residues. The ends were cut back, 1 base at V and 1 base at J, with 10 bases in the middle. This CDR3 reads CASSIGATVQETQYF. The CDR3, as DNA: TGTGCCAGTAGTATAGGGGCCACAGTCCAAGAGACCCAGTACTTC. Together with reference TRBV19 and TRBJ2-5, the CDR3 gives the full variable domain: DGGITQSPKYLFRKEGQNVTLSCEQNLNHDAMYWYRQDPGQGLRLIYYSQIVNDFQKGDIAEGYSVSREKKESFPLTVTSAQKNPTAFYLCASSIGATVQETQYFGPGTRLLVL.

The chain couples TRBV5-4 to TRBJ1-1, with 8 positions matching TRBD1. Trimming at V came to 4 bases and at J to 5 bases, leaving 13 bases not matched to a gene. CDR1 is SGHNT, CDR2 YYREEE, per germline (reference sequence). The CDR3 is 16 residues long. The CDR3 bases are TGTGCCAGCAGCACCTTTCTTGACAGGGGAATTACTGAAGCTTTCTTT. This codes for CASSTFLDRGITEAFF.